These 20 T cell receptor beta chains were sequenced from one sample in a study of blood T cell repertoires in COVID-19 (dated by TCRdb to about 2020). Libraries were prepared through the immunoSEQ multiplex PCR assay. What TCRdb holds here is the immuneACCESS table cut down to in-frame rearrangements. Part of the clones is not present; checked against another copy, under half of the missing clones reflect an unresolved V gene, and the others are unexplained. In this sample the table shows around 20,000 clones, over 75% of which occur a single time. 9.5% to 10% of the sample is taken by the ten largest. The sample comprised peripheral blood. Every receptor here comes from a man between 35 and 55 years old with active COVID-19.

Only a few counts were recorded for this clone. The chain has TRBV6-6 and TRBJ2-5, with TRBD2 identical over 9 bases. In germline, CDR1 is MNHNY, CDR2 SVGAGI (reference sequence). The J segment lost 5 bases and the V segment lost 7 bases, leaving 11 bases of the junction unmatched. CDR3 length: 15 amino acids. The CDR3 nucleotides read TGTGCCAGCATCCAAGCGGGAGGAAGGTCTGAGACCCAGTACTTC. Its translation is CASIQAGGRSETQYF.

This rearrangement joins TRBV18 to TRBJ2-7; TRBD1 aligns across 9 bases. The CDR3 covers 15 residues. After removal of 2 bases from V and 5 bases from J, the junction contained 7 bases not matched to a gene. Germline values: CDR1 KGHSH, CDR2 LQKENI. CDR3: CASSPSGGQGNEQYF. DNA for the CDR3: TGTGCCAGCTCACCATCGGGTGGACAGGGGAACGAGCAGTACTTC.

This chain joins TRBV5-1 and TRBJ2-3; 14 bases are a match to TRBD2. The CDR3 is made up of 17 amino acids. With V trimmed by 3 bases and J by 2 bases, 5 bases remained unmatched. Germline V gene lookup returns CDR1 SGHRS and CDR2 YFSETQ. This CDR3 is CASSSQGLAGDTDTQYF. CDR3 coding DNA: TGCGCCAGCAGCTCCCAGGGACTAGCGGGAGACACAGATACGCAGTATTTT.

The genes are TRBV7-9 and TRBJ2-2; D remains ambiguous. CDR1 is SEHNR and CDR2 is FQNEAQ in the germline V gene (reference sequence). Deletions cut 1 base from V and 1 base from J, with 7 bases between. The CDR3 has 15 residues. This CDR3 reads CASSLGALNTGELFF. CDR3 coding DNA: TGTGCCAGCAGCTTAGGGGCTCTGAACACCGGGGAGCTGTTTTTT.

In this sample, this clone turned up a few times. V usage is TRBV10-2 and J usage is TRBJ1-3; 9 bases are a match to TRBD1. CDR1 and CDR2 from the germline V gene are WSHSY and SAAADI. V trimming: 6 bases; J trimming: 3 bases; junction bases outside the gene matches: 6. The CDR3 has 15 amino acids. The CDR3 is CASRRTGDIGNTIYF. In nucleotides, the CDR3 is TGCGCCAGCAGGCGGACAGGGGACATTGGAAACACCATATATTTT.

The chain has TRBV7-6 and TRBJ2-7; TRBD2 agrees at 9 bases. The CDR3 has 15 amino acids. After removal of 1 base from V and 1 base from J, the junction contained 2 bases not matched to a gene. CDR1 and CDR2 from the germline V gene are SGHVS and FNYEAQ. The CDR3 spells CASSLGLAVSYEQYF. The CDR3 coding sequence is TGTGCCAGCAGCTTAGGACTAGCGGTATCCTACGAGCAGTACTTC.

The chain links TRBV3-1 (or the pseudogene TRBV3-2) to TRBJ1-1; D is perhaps TRBD1 (5 bases). The CDR3 has 14 amino acids. The germline V gene has CDR1 LGHDT and CDR2 YNNKEL (reference sequence). Trimming stripped 7 bases from V and 3 bases from J, with 15 bases between. CDR3 sequence: CASNLGGGYTEAFF. CDR3 nucleotides: TGTGCCAGCAACCTGGGCGGGGGTTACACTGAAGCTTTCTTT.

The chain combines TRBV5-4 with TRBJ1-1; D unclear. The CDR3 is 13 residues long. CDR1 is SGHNT, CDR2 YYREEE, per germline (reference sequence). V lost 0 bases and J lost 0, with 3 bases in between. CDR3 amino acids: CASSLDMNTEAFF. The CDR3 bases are TGTGCCAGCAGCTTGGACATGAACACTGAAGCTTTCTTT.

V is TRBV25-1 and J is TRBJ2-7; D remains ambiguous. V lost 1 base and J lost 5, with 3 bases in between. The CDR3 is 11 amino acids. In germline, CDR1 is MGHDK, CDR2 SYGVNS. CDR3 coding DNA: TGTGCCAGCAGTGAATCAGACGAGCAGTACTTC. Its translation is CASSESDEQYF.

The chain links TRBV25-1 to TRBJ1-2; D not certain. CDR3 size: 15 residues. Germline lookup yields CDR1 MGHDK and CDR2 SYGVNS. The V end was cut by 0 bases, the J end by 1 base, with 9 bases between. The CDR3 nucleotides are TGTGCCAGCAGTGAATATATAGGCGGTAACTATGGCTACACCTTC. This gives the protein CASSEYIGGNYGYTF.

The J gene is TRBJ2-5, the V gene TRBV12-3 or TRBV12-4; D not certain. The V and J ends lost 7 bases and 2 bases respectively, with 11 bases between them. There are 13 residues in the CDR3. The chain's CDR3 is CASTHRRQETQYF. The CDR3 nucleotides read TGTGCCAGCACACATCGCAGACAAGAGACCCAGTACTTC.

This chain connects TRBV11-2 to TRBJ1-6, with D possibly matching TRBD1 (6 bases). The CDR3 is 15 amino acids. The germline V and J ends were trimmed by 5 bases and 4 bases, with 12 bases remaining between them. Germline lookup yields CDR1 SGHAT and CDR2 FQNNGV. CDR3 amino acids: CASSRTDGYNSPLHF. The CDR3 DNA follows: TGTGCCAGCAGCCGGACAGATGGATATAATTCACCCCTCCACTTT.

The V gene is TRBV3-1 (or the pseudogene TRBV3-2), the J gene TRBJ2-7; D possibly corresponds to TRBD1 (6 bases). Trimming removed 9 bases from V and 4 bases from J, with 16 bases in between. The CDR3 covers 13 residues. Germline V CDR1 and CDR2: LGHDT, YNNKEL (reference sequence). The CDR3 protein is CARDPRGGYEQYF. CDR3 DNA: TGTGCCAGAGACCCCAGAGGGGGTTACGAGCAGTACTTC.

The chain combines TRBV5-1 with TRBJ2-7; 12 positions match TRBD2. The CDR3 runs 15 residues. The junction had 4 bases not matched to a gene; V was cut back by 3 bases and J by 3 bases. Germline CDR1 is SGHRS and CDR2 is YFSETQ. CDR3 in DNA: TGCGCCAGCAGCTCCCGGACTAGCGGGAACTACGAGCAGTACTTC. It specifies CASSSRTSGNYEQYF.

J is TRBJ1-1 and V is TRBV19; TRBD1 might be the D (6 bases). The CDR3 loop spans 15 amino acids. The germline V gene encodes CDR1 LNHDA and CDR2 SQIVND (reference sequence). Trimming took 4 bases from V and 6 from J, leaving 18 bases between them. In nucleotides, the CDR3 is TGTGCCAGTAGTAGTAAAACAGGGTATAGCCCTGAAGCTTTCTTT. This sequence encodes CASSSKTGYSPEAFF.

This chain uses TRBV6-6 with TRBJ2-3, with 7 bases identical to TRBD1. Germline CDR1 MNHNY, CDR2 SVGAGI (reference sequence). This CDR3 spans 14 amino acids. Losses at the gene ends were 8 bases for V and 3 bases for J; bases not matched to a gene: 8. The CDR3 nucleotides read TGTGCCAGCCAATTGGGACAGCCAACAGATACGCAGTATTTT. Amino acids: CASQLGQPTDTQYF.

The chain links TRBV7-9 to TRBJ2-3; 10 bases agree with TRBD2. This CDR3 is built from 16 residues. Germline V gives CDR1 SEHNR, CDR2 FQNEAQ (reference sequence). The V segment lost 5 bases and the J segment 0 bases; nucleotides outside the gene matches: 5. The CDR3 DNA sequence: TGTGCCAGCAGCCAACGACTAGCGGGCAGCACAGATACGCAGTATTTT. Protein: CASSQRLAGSTDTQYF. The full variable domain, in which reference TRBV7-9 and TRBJ2-3 provide the parts outside the CDR3, is DTGVSQNPRHKITKRGQNVTFRCDPISEHNRLYWYRQTLGQGPEFLTYFQNEAQLEKSRLLSDRFSAERPKGSFSTLEIQRTEQGDSAMYLCASSQRLAGSTDTQYFGPGTRLTVL.

The chain is built from TRBV5-1 and TRBJ2-2; 10 bases map to TRBD2. CDR3 length equals 16 residues. Unmatched junction bases numbered 1, after V lost 2 bases and J lost 0 bases. Per germline, CDR1 SGHRS and CDR2 YFSETQ. CDR3 loop: CASSFTSGANTGELFF. CDR3 DNA: TGCGCCAGCAGCTTCACTAGCGGGGCGAACACCGGGGAGCTGTTTTTT.

The chain joins TRBV25-1 to TRBJ2-2, with 7 bases that match TRBD2. CDR3 length: 15 residues. Trimming removed 4 bases from V and 1 base from J; junction bases left unmatched: 3. Germline V gene lookup returns CDR1 MGHDK and CDR2 SYGVNS. The CDR3 DNA is TGTGCCAGCAGTGGGCTAGCGGAGAACACCGGGGAGCTGTTTTTT. Amino acid sequence: CASSGLAENTGELFF.

This chain connects TRBV3-1 (or the pseudogene TRBV3-2) to TRBJ2-7; 7 bases are a match to TRBD1. The CDR3 runs 14 residues. With 4 bases clipped from V and 13 bases from J, the junction kept 16 bases outside the gene matches. Germline values: CDR1 LGHDT, CDR2 YNNKEL (reference sequence). CDR3 sequence (DNA): TGTGCCAGCAGCCCCCACCAGCTCGGGACAGTGACATACTTC. This translates into CASSPHQLGTVTYF.